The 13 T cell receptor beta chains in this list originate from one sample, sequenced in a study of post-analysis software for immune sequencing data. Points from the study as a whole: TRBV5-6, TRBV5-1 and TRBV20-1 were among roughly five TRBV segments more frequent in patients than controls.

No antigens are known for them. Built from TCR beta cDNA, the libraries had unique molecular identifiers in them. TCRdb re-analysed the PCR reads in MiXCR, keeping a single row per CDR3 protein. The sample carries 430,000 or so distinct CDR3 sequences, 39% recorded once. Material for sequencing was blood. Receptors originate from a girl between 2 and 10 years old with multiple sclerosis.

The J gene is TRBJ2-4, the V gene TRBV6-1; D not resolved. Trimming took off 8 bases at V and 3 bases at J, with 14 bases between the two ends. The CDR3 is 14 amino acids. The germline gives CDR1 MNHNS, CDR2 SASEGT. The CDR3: CASSTLLRKNIQYF. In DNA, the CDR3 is TGTGCCAGCTCCACCCTACTGCGCAAAAACATTCAGTACTTC.

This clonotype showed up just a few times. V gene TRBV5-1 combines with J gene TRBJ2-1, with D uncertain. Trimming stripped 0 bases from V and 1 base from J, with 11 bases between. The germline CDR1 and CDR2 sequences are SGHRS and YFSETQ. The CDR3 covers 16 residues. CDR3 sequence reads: CASSLAWVESYNEQFF. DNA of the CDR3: TGCGCCAGCAGCTTGGCTTGGGTAGAATCCTACAATGAGCAGTTCTTC.

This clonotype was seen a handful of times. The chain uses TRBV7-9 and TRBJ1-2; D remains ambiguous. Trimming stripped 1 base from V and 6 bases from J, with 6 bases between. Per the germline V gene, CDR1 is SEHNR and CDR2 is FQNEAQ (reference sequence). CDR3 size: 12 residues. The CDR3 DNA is TGTGCCAGCAGCTTAGGCCAGAATGGCTACACCTTC. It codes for CASSLGQNGYTF.

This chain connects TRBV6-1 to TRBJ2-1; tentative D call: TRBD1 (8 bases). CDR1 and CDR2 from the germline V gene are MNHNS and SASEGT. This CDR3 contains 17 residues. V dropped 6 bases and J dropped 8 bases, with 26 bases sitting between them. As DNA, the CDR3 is TGTGCCAGCAGAAACAGGGGGGGACCCCTGACCCGGGATGAGCAGTTCTTC. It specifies CASRNRGGPLTRDEQFF.

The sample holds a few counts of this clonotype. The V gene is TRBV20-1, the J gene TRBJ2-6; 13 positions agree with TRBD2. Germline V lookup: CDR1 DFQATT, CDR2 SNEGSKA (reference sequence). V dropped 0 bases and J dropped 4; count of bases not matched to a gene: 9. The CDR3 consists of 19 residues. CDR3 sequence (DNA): TGCAGTGCTAGAGACCCACGACTAGCGGGAGGTTACGGGGCCAACGTCCTGACTTTC. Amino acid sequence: CSARDPRLAGGYGANVLTF.

The CDR3 loop reads CSVEPRPWETQYF. The CDR3 nucleotides are TGCAGCGTTGAACCTAGGCCCTGGGAGACCCAGTACTTC. V and J are TRBV29-1 and TRBJ2-5; D uncertain. CDR1 and CDR2 (germline): SQVTM, ANQGSEA. This CDR3 spans 13 amino acids. V was pared by 2 bases and J by 5 bases, with 12 bases between.

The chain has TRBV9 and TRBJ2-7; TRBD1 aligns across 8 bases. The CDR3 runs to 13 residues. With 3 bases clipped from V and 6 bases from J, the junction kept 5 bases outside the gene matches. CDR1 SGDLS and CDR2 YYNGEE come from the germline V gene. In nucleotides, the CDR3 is TGTGCCAGCAGCGCCGGACAGGGCGCCGAGCAGTACTTC. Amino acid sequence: CASSAGQGAEQYF.

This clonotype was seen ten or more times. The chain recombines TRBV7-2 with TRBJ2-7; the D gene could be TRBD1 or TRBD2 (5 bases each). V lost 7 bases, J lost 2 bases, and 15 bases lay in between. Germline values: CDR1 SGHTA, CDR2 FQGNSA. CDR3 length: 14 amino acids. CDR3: CASTSFEGPYEQYF. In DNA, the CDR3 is TGTGCCAGCACCAGTTTCGAGGGACCCTACGAGCAGTACTTC.

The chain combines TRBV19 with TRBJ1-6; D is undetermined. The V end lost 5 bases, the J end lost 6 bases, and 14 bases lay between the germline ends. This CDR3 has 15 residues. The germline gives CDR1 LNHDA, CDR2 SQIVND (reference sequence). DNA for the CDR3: TGTGCCAGTAGTCCCGCGACGGAGCCTAATTCACCCCTCCACTTT. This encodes CASSPATEPNSPLHF.

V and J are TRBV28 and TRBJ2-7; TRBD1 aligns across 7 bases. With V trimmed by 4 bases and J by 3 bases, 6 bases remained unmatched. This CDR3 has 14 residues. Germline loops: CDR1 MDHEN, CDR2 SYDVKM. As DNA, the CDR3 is TGTGCCAGCAGTTCGACAGGGATTTTCTACGAGCAGTACTTC. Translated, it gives CASSSTGIFYEQYF.

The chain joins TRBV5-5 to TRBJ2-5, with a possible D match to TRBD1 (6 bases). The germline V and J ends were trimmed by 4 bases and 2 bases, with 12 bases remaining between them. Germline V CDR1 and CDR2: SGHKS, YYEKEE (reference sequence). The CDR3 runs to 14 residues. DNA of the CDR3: TGTGCCAGCAGCGCCACAGGGAAACAAGAGACCCAGTACTTC. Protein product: CASSATGKQETQYF. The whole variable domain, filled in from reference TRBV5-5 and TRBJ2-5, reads DAGVTQSPTHLIKTRGQQVTLRCSPISGHKSVSWYQQVLGQGPQFIFQYYEKEERGRGNFPDRFSARQFPNYSSELNVNALLLGDSALYLCASSATGKQETQYFGPGTRLLVL.

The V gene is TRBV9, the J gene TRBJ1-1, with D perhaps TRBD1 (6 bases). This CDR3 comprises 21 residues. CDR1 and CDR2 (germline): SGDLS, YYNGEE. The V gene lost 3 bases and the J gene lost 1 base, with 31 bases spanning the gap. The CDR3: CASSAPGQIMKTPIPNTEAFF. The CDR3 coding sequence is TGTGCCAGCAGCGCGCCCGGACAGATAATGAAAACTCCGATCCCGAACACTGAAGCTTTCTTT. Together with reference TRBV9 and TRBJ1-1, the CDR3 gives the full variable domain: DSGVTQTPKHLITATGQRVTLRCSPRSGDLSVYWYQQSLDQGLQFLIQYYNGEERAKGNILERFSAQQFPDLHSELNLSSLELGDSALYFCASSAPGQIMKTPIPNTEAFFGQGTRLTVV.

For the CDR3, the DNA is TGTGCCAGCTCACAGCGGCCAGACCGTTCACCCCTCCACTTT. This encodes CASSQRPDRSPLHF. This chain connects TRBV18 to TRBJ1-6; no clear D gene. The CDR3 consists of 14 residues. Germline CDR1 and CDR2: KGHSH and LQKENI. V lost 4 bases, J lost 9 bases, and 13 bases lay in between.